This TCR beta chain came from a study of T cell responses to AZD1222 COVID-19 vaccine. Broader study findings: Donors were largely white British and mainly female; clonal diversity was possibly underestimated. Two AZD1222 administrations were followed by greater Spike-specific TCR breadth and depth. After the peak T cell response, and only then, were repertoires sampled.

This CDR3 contains 17 residues. The V end was cut by 1 base, the J end by 2 bases, with 14 bases between. CDR1 LGHDT and CDR2 YNNKEL come from the germline V gene (reference sequence). Here immunoSEQ multiplex PCR was the method, and the copy in TCRdb shows in-frame clones only, minus some. This table holds some 120,000 clones, roughly 86% found once. As concerns this clone: Its antigen remains unknown.

The TCR was taken from an adult who received the AZD1222 COVID-19 vaccine. The chain carries TRBV3-1 (or the pseudogene TRBV3-2) and TRBJ1-4; D gene ambiguous. The sequencing used peripheral blood, collected 28 days after the second AZD1222 dose. The CDR3 protein is CASSQGYGVRTNEKLFF. The CDR3 nucleotides are TGTGCCAGCAGCCAAGGGTACGGGGTACGGACTAATGAAAAACTGTTTTTT.